The source of this T cell receptor (beta chain) is a study of blood T cell repertoires in COVID-19. Study details: The cDNA or gDNA used as material had been derived from T cells, B-cell-depleted T cells, or PBMCs.

The germline V gene encodes CDR1 SGHTA and CDR2 FQGTGA. Deletions cut 2 bases from V and 8 bases from J, with 13 bases between. The CDR3 consists of 13 residues. Seattle participants joined during active infection and were tracked over time. Authors' processing steps: Reference gene primer amplification yielded estimated nucleated cell counts. TCRdb's copy holds only in-frame clones and misses some; the assay was immunoSEQ multiplex PCR. For V, J and clone size, that table is used; D and trimming come from the DNA. Counted here are approximately 78,000 clones, approximately 93% occurring once; the ten biggest clones make up 2% to 3%.

The chain couples TRBV7-3 to TRBJ2-7, with D possibly matching TRBD1 (5 bases). Sequencing was performed on peripheral blood. The clonotype was recovered from a man aged 50 to 60 with COVID-19, enrolled during active disease. DNA for the CDR3: TGTGCCAGCAGCTTATGGGCAGGGTACCAGCAGTACTTC. Protein product: CASSLWAGYQQYF.